The 5 T cell receptor beta chains below were found in one sample sequenced in a study of response to subunit inactivated influenza vaccine. In TCRdb, the RT-PCR reads were re-called with MiXCR into one record per CDR3 protein. The profile shows hundreds of thousands of distinct CDR3 sequences, around 14% of them singletons. This sample comprised PBMCs from blood, obtained 14 to 15 days before vaccination. These receptors came from a man aged 50-60 years who received an inactivated influenza vaccine.

This clonotype was observed many times. The chain couples TRBV12-3 or TRBV12-4 to TRBJ2-7; 7 bases are shared with TRBD1. CDR3 length equals 15 residues. The junction had 15 bases not matched to a gene; V was cut back by 6 bases and J by 7 bases. This CDR3 is CASSPLGQTLGEQYF. The DNA for the CDR3 is TGTGCCAGCAGCCCATTGGGACAGACGCTGGGGGAGCAGTACTTC.

The genes are TRBV10-1 and TRBJ2-5, with D unclear. The V and J ends lost 4 bases and 1 base respectively, with 7 bases between them. Germline CDR1 WNHNN, CDR2 SYGVQD (reference sequence). This CDR3 contains 13 residues. CDR3 sequence (DNA): TGCGCCAGCAGTGCGGACCTCCAAGAGACCCAGTACTTC. This sequence encodes CASSADLQETQYF.

At least ten counts were recorded for this clonotype. This chain connects TRBV12-3 or TRBV12-4 to TRBJ2-2, with D perhaps given as TRBD1 or TRBD2 (5 bases each). The CDR3 is 14 amino acids. The ends were cut back, 7 bases at V and 5 bases at J, with 14 bases in the middle. CDR3 bases: TGTGCCAGCACTGGGGCTAGCCGAACCGGGGAGCTGTTTTTT. It codes for CASTGASRTGELFF.

The chain joins TRBV9 to TRBJ2-1; 9 nucleotides agree with TRBD2. With 6 bases clipped from V and 0 bases from J, the junction kept 4 bases outside the gene matches. The CDR3 loop spans 15 amino acids. Germline V gene data show CDR1 as SGDLS and CDR2 as YYNGEE. The CDR3 nucleotides are TGTGCCAGCAATAGCGGGAGACTCTCCTACAATGAGCAGTTCTTC. Amino acid sequence: CASNSGRLSYNEQFF.

This clonotype was detected ten times or more. The J gene is TRBJ1-4, the V gene TRBV28; perhaps TRBD1 as D (6 bases). The CDR3 is made up of 14 amino acids. CDR1 and CDR2 (germline): MDHEN, SYDVKM. Trimming pared 5 bases from V and 4 bases from J, leaving 11 bases between. The CDR3 sequence is CASSGGGLNEKLFF. In DNA, the CDR3 is TGTGCCAGCAGTGGCGGGGGGCTTAATGAAAAACTGTTTTTT. The full variable domain, rest sourced from reference TRBV28 and TRBJ1-4, is DVKVTQSSRYLVKRTGEKVFLECVQDMDHENMFWYRQDPGLGLRLIYFSYDVKMKEKGDIPEGYSVSREKKERFSLILESASTNQTSMYLCASSGGGLNEKLFFGSGTQLSVL.